The clone carrying this T cell receptor beta chain was observed once. This table comes from immunoSEQ multiplex PCR, and its TCRdb copy is limited to in-frame clones, with some not included. Of fewer than 300,000 clones in the sample, approximately 77% were seen once. Looked up from germline, CDR1 is SGHTA and CDR2 is FQGNSA. V was clipped by 0 bases and J by 0 bases, with 5 bases between them. There are 15 residues in the CDR3. The entry originates in a study of blood T cell repertoires in COVID-19. Study context: Sample material is recorded as cDNA or gDNA derived from T cells, B-cell-depleted T cells, or PBMCs.

V is TRBV7-2 and J is TRBJ2-2; no clear D gene. The source material was peripheral blood. The sequence was collected from a woman younger than 30 with acute or convalescent COVID-19. As DNA, the CDR3 is TGTGCCAGCAGCTTAGCCGACACGAACACCGGGGAGCTGTTTTTT. This encodes CASSLADTNTGELFF.